The 7 T cell receptor beta chains reported below all come from one sample, sequenced in a study of blood T cell repertoires in COVID-19. The repertoire was sequenced with immunoSEQ multiplex PCR; TCRdb's copy has only in-frame clones and lacks some. The data hold about 220,000 clones, with about four fifths observed a single time. Sequenced: peripheral blood. The origin of the receptors is a woman over 75 with acute or convalescent COVID-19.

CDR3 sequence (DNA): TGTGCCAGTAACGCGGGACAGTTTATCTCTGGAAACACCATATATTTT. It specifies CASNAGQFISGNTIYF. The genes are TRBV19 and TRBJ1-3, with 7 nucleotides matching TRBD1. Germline values: CDR1 LNHDA, CDR2 SQIVND (reference sequence). The CDR3 loop spans 16 amino acids. J gave up 0 bases and V 7 bases, and 9 bases lay outside the gene matches.

This clone was picked up one time. V and J are TRBV2 and TRBJ1-1; D not certain. Deletions cut 3 bases from V and 0 bases from J, with 8 bases between. The CDR3 is 14 residues long. Germline CDR1 is SNHLY and CDR2 is FYNNEI. The CDR3 DNA reads as TGTGCCAGCAGTGACGCGCGGATGAACACTGAAGCTTTCTTT. Protein sequence: CASSDARMNTEAFF. Drawing the rest from reference TRBV2 and TRBJ1-1, the complete variable domain is EPEVTQTPSHQVTQMGQEVILRCVPISNHLYFYWYRQILGQKVEFLVSFYNNEISEKSEIFDDQFSVERPDGSNFTLKIRSTKLEDSAMYFCASSDARMNTEAFFGQGTRLTVV.

V is TRBV7-2 and J is TRBJ2-3; no definite D call. Trimming removed 4 bases at V and 1 base at J, with 6 bases between. This CDR3 comprises 13 residues. In germline, CDR1 is SGHTA, CDR2 FQGNSA. CDR3 bases: TGTGCCAGCAGCTACCAGGGCACAGATACGCAGTATTTT. It translates to CASSYQGTDTQYF.

The genes are TRBV19 and TRBJ1-5, with a tentative D call TRBD1 (5 bases). CDR1 is LNHDA and CDR2 is SQIVND in the germline V gene (reference sequence). Between the trimmed V and J ends, which lost 5 bases and 1 base, there was a span of 12 bases. The CDR3 loop spans 15 amino acids. The CDR3 is CASSLAGRSNQPQHF. The CDR3 nucleotides are TGTGCCAGTAGTTTGGCAGGGCGAAGCAATCAGCCCCAGCATTTT. Drawing the rest from reference TRBV19 and TRBJ1-5, the complete variable domain is DGGITQSPKYLFRKEGQNVTLSCEQNLNHDAMYWYRQDPGQGLRLIYYSQIVNDFQKGDIAEGYSVSREKKESFPLTVTSAQKNPTAFYLCASSLAGRSNQPQHFGDGTRLSIL.

This clone came up a few times. This chain uses TRBV5-1 with TRBJ1-6; 7 bases are shared with TRBD1. V lost 0 bases to trimming and J lost 5 bases; unmatched junction nucleotides: 5. Germline CDR1 SGHRS, CDR2 YFSETQ. The CDR3 is 16 amino acids. CDR3: CASSLEGQTHNSPLHF. CDR3 nucleotide sequence: TGCGCCAGCAGCTTGGAGGGACAGACACATAATTCACCCCTCCACTTT.

This chain uses TRBV4-2 with TRBJ2-5; 9 nucleotides align to TRBD2. The CDR3 has 17 residues. The ends lost 0 bases at V and 6 bases at J; junction bases unmatched: 11. The germline CDR1 and CDR2 sequences are LGHNA and YNFKEQ. The CDR3 nucleotides are TGTGCCAGCAGCCAAGATGGGGGCGGGGGGGCCCAGAAGACCCAGTACTTC. It codes for CASSQDGGGGAQKTQYF.

The rearrangement links TRBV2 to TRBJ2-3, with 7 bases that match TRBD2. The CDR3 has 15 amino acids. Germline V lookup: CDR1 SNHLY, CDR2 FYNNEI. Trimming at V came to 4 bases and at J to 2 bases, leaving 6 bases not matched to a gene. The CDR3 here is CASSVGRGSTDTQYF. As DNA, the CDR3 is TGTGCCAGCAGTGTCGGGCGGGGGTCCACAGATACGCAGTATTTT. Looking up the rest from reference TRBV2 and TRBJ2-3 gives the full variable domain: EPEVTQTPSHQVTQMGQEVILRCVPISNHLYFYWYRQILGQKVEFLVSFYNNEISEKSEIFDDQFSVERPDGSNFTLKIRSTKLEDSAMYFCASSVGRGSTDTQYFGPGTRLTVL.